This T cell receptor beta chain was sequenced in a study of Ad26.COV2.S vaccination and SARS-CoV-2 variants. Study at large: Donor allocation was to the COV1001 Ad26.COV2.S trial arm.

Germline values: CDR1 LGHNA, CDR2 YSLEER. This CDR3 spans 15 amino acids. V gave up 3 bases and J gave up 3 bases; unmatched junction bases: 5. The data were produced by immunoSEQ multiplex PCR, yet TCRdb's version contains in-frame clones alone and is incomplete. The table records 300,000 to 350,000 clones, 90% of them present only once. The treatment: around 19 received Ad26.COV2.S at low or high dose, single or two shots; 5 received placebo; per-sample allocation not given. Sampling happened 63 days after the first vaccine or placebo injection. About this clone itself: What it binds is unknown.

General study results and limits: Reports say spike-specific CD8+ and CD4+ T cell responses covered substantial breadth after vaccination. The TCR breadth and depth analyses may have produced an underestimate of total T cell responses.

The TCR was taken from a person aged 18-60 years who received the Ad26.COV2.S COVID-19 vaccine or a placebo. Source: peripheral blood, taken in a trial of Ad26.COV2.S vaccine versus placebo. The V and J genes are TRBV4-3 and TRBJ2-3; 8 bases agree with TRBD2. The CDR3 region has the DNA TGCGCCAGCAGCCACCTAAGCGGGGGTACAGATACGCAGTATTTT. Translating gives CASSHLSGGTDTQYF.